One sample yielded the 24 T cell receptor beta chains listed below, sequenced in a study of blood T cell repertoires in COVID-19. Produced via immunoSEQ multiplex PCR; TCRdb's table is partial and in-frame only. The table shows over 200,000 clones, with about 90% occurring only once. Sequenced: peripheral blood. These receptors were collected from a man aged 60 to 69 with COVID-19, enrolled during active disease.

The V gene is TRBV30, the J gene TRBJ2-5, with 8 bases that match TRBD2. With 0 bases clipped from V and 2 bases from J, the junction kept 2 bases outside the gene matches. CDR3 size: 14 residues. Germline V gene data show CDR1 as GTSNPN and CDR2 as SVGIG (reference sequence). CDR3 in amino acids: CAWSVGGGQETQYF. The CDR3 coding sequence is TGTGCCTGGAGTGTTGGCGGGGGGCAAGAGACCCAGTACTTC.

The chain recombines TRBV27 with TRBJ1-5, with a tentative D call TRBD1 (5 bases). Germline CDR1 MNHEY, CDR2 SMNVEV (reference sequence). The CDR3 is made up of 14 amino acids. The V and J ends lost 8 bases and 3 bases respectively, with 14 bases between them. The CDR3 DNA reads TGTGCCAGCGGCACGCGACAGCTCAATCAGCCCCAGCATTTT. This encodes CASGTRQLNQPQHF.

This chain links TRBV19 with TRBJ2-1, with D maybe TRBD2 (7 bases). The V end lost 3 bases, the J end lost 7 bases, and 13 bases lay between the germline ends. CDR3 size: 14 residues. Germline-derived CDR1 and CDR2 are LNHDA and SQIVND (reference sequence). The CDR3 sequence is CASSIGGRSNEQFF. The CDR3 coding sequence is TGTGCCAGTAGTATCGGGGGGCGATCAAATGAGCAGTTCTTC.

This clone was observed a single time. The chain joins TRBV3-1 (or the pseudogene TRBV3-2) to TRBJ1-1; D unclear. CDR1 LGHDT and CDR2 YNNKEL come from the germline V gene (reference sequence). The CDR3 is 15 residues long. V was pared by 1 base and J by 1 base, with 10 bases between. CDR3 sequence: CASSQAGPANTEAFF. Written as DNA, the CDR3 is TGTGCCAGCAGCCAAGCTGGGCCGGCGAACACTGAAGCTTTCTTT.

This clone was counted a single time. The rearrangement links TRBV19 to TRBJ1-4; D unclear. This CDR3 comprises 12 residues. Germline V gene sequence: CDR1 LNHDA, CDR2 SQIVND (reference sequence). V dropped 3 bases and J dropped 7 bases, with 6 bases sitting between them. CDR3 in DNA: TGTGCCAGTAGTATCTTCCCTGAAAAACTGTTTTTT. It encodes CASSIFPEKLFF.

This sequence joins TRBV19 and TRBJ2-7; 8 bases match TRBD2. The CDR3 spans 16 residues. CDR1 and CDR2 from the germline V gene are LNHDA and SQIVND (reference sequence). V lost 9 bases, J lost 0 bases, and 13 bases stayed unmatched. The CDR3 DNA follows: TGTGCCAGGCACCAGAATAGCGGGGCCCTCTCCTACGAGCAGTACTTC. Amino acid sequence: CARHQNSGALSYEQYF.

This chain joins TRBV6-2 or TRBV6-3 and TRBJ2-1, with TRBD2 as a possible D gene (5 bases). This CDR3 comprises 17 residues. The germline V and J ends were trimmed by 1 base and 0 bases, with 13 bases remaining between them. The germline V gene has CDR1 MNHEY and CDR2 SVGEGT. The CDR3 sequence: CASSYWEAASSYNEQFF. The CDR3 coding sequence is TGTGCCAGCAGTTACTGGGAAGCGGCGAGCTCCTACAATGAGCAGTTCTTC.

This CDR3 reads CASSIRGGQAFF. The CDR3 DNA reads as TGTGCCAGTAGTATTCGGGGGGGGCAGGCTTTCTTT. The rearrangement joins TRBV19 to TRBJ1-1; D is perhaps TRBD1 (6 bases). The V end was cut by 3 bases, the J end by 11 bases, with 13 bases between. This CDR3 has 12 amino acids. Germline CDR1 and CDR2: LNHDA and SQIVND (reference sequence).

J is TRBJ2-2 and V is TRBV11-2, with 11 bases fitting TRBD2. The CDR3 has 15 residues. V was pared by 5 bases and J by 7 bases, with 6 bases of the junction left unmatched. The germline CDR1 and CDR2 sequences are SGHAT and FQNNGV. This CDR3 reads CASSRTSGSIGELFF. The CDR3 nucleotides read TGTGCCAGCAGCCGCACTAGCGGGAGTATCGGGGAGCTGTTTTTT.

V usage is TRBV3-1 (or the pseudogene TRBV3-2) and J usage is TRBJ2-7; D uncertain. The germline CDR1 and CDR2 sequences are LGHDT and YNNKEL (reference sequence). V was pared by 2 bases and J by 4 bases, with 18 bases between. This CDR3 region has 16 residues. This CDR3 is CASSQSSGLQEYEQYF. CDR3 nucleotide sequence: TGTGCCAGCAGCCAATCGTCTGGCCTGCAGGAATACGAGCAGTACTTC.

The chain uses TRBV9 and TRBJ1-2; a possible D gene is TRBD1 (6 bases). Trimming shortened V by 5 bases and J by 9 bases, and 11 bases separated the two germline ends. The CDR3 is made up of 11 amino acids. Per the germline V gene, CDR1 is SGDLS and CDR2 is YYNGEE. The CDR3 DNA reads TGTGCCAGCAGATCCGGGACAAGCTACACCTTC. It translates to CASRSGTSYTF.

In DNA, the CDR3 is TGTGCCAGCAGTTTGGATGGGGGGTCCCGTACGCGCGGAGCTTTCTTT. Translation gives CASSLDGGSRTRGAFF. V gene TRBV27 combines with J gene TRBJ1-1; possible D gene TRBD1, 5 bases. Germline V gene sequence: CDR1 MNHEY, CDR2 SMNVEV (reference sequence). The CDR3 sequence is 16 residues long. V was pared by 3 bases and J by 10 bases, with 24 bases between.

V usage is TRBV27 and J usage is TRBJ2-1, with 14 bases identical to TRBD2. The CDR3 length is 16 residues. The trim removed 5 bases at V and 7 bases at J, leaving 7 bases unmatched. The germline V gene has CDR1 MNHEY and CDR2 SMNVEV (reference sequence). The chain's CDR3 is CASSQTSGGAANEQFF. The CDR3 DNA sequence: TGTGCCAGCAGTCAGACTAGCGGGGGGGCTGCGAATGAGCAGTTCTTC.

The genes are TRBV7-9 and TRBJ1-2; weak D call: TRBD1 (6 bases). Germline V gene lookup returns CDR1 SEHNR and CDR2 FQNEAQ (reference sequence). The CDR3 runs to 13 residues. Trimming pared 2 bases from V and 4 bases from J, leaving 8 bases between. The CDR3 reads CASSLTGTYGYTF. As DNA, the CDR3 is TGTGCCAGCAGCTTAACAGGGACCTATGGCTACACCTTC.

V and J are TRBV30 and TRBJ1-6; TRBD1 matches at 7 bases. The CDR3 loop spans 15 amino acids. Germline CDR1 is GTSNPN and CDR2 is SVGIG (reference sequence). CDR3 protein: CAAHRDSLLNSPLHF. The CDR3, as DNA: TGTGCTGCCCACCGGGACAGCCTCCTTAATTCACCCCTCCACTTT.

V and J are TRBV5-4 and TRBJ2-2, with TRBD2 matching 8 bases. V was clipped by 1 base and J by 4 bases; unmatched bases: 6. This CDR3 has 16 residues. Germline V gives CDR1 SGHNT, CDR2 YYREEE (reference sequence). CDR3 nucleotides: TGTGCCAGCAGCTTGAATCCGGGAGGGCGCACCGGGGAGCTGTTTTTT. Protein product: CASSLNPGGRTGELFF.

As to this clone: Other DNA sequences in this sample translate to the same CDR3. CDR3 amino acids: CASSPGGDQPQHF. The CDR3, as DNA: TGTGCCAGCTCACCCGGAGGGGATCAGCCCCAGCATTTT. V and J are TRBV18 and TRBJ1-5, with TRBD1 as a possible D gene (5 bases). Germline CDR1 KGHSH, CDR2 LQKENI. V was cut by 3 bases and J by 5 bases, with 8 bases left in between. This CDR3 spans 13 amino acids.

CDR3 sequence: CASSISRVRGTDTQYF. In DNA form, the CDR3 reads TGTGCCAGCAGCATCAGCAGGGTAAGGGGTACAGATACGCAGTATTTT. V is TRBV7-2 and J is TRBJ2-3, with D perhaps TRBD1 (5 bases). Germline V lookup: CDR1 SGHTA, CDR2 FQGNSA. CDR3 length equals 16 residues. V was trimmed by 5 bases and J by 3 bases, leaving 18 bases between them.

This sequence joins TRBV27 and TRBJ1-5; D possibly corresponds to TRBD1 (5 bases). CDR1 is MNHEY, CDR2 SMNVEV, per germline (reference sequence). The V and J ends lost 3 bases and 1 base respectively, with 22 bases between them. CDR3 length: 19 amino acids. CDR3 protein: CASSFTPPGAGGSNQPQHF. In DNA form, the CDR3 reads TGTGCCAGCAGTTTTACGCCGCCCGGGGCAGGAGGGAGCAATCAGCCCCAGCATTTT.

The chain combines TRBV6-2 or TRBV6-3 with TRBJ1-2; D remains unclear. Trimming shortened V by 5 bases and J by 1 base, and 5 bases separated the two germline ends. The germline V gene has CDR1 MNHEY and CDR2 SVGEGT. The CDR3 sequence is 12 residues long. This CDR3 is CASSRSNYGYTF. The CDR3 DNA is TGTGCCAGCAGTAGGAGTAACTATGGCTACACCTTC.

This sequence joins TRBV5-1 and TRBJ2-7, with D possibly matching TRBD1 (5 bases). V shed 0 bases and J shed 0 bases, with 13 bases lying between them. This CDR3 is 16 amino acids long. Germline V gene sequence: CDR1 SGHRS, CDR2 YFSETQ. This chain's CDR3 is CASSLGKQVSSYEQYF. CDR3 in DNA: TGCGCCAGCAGCTTGGGAAAACAGGTCTCCTCCTACGAGCAGTACTTC.

This chain joins TRBV10-3 and TRBJ2-3; 16 nucleotides align to TRBD2. The J segment lost 6 bases and the V segment lost 7 bases, leaving 7 bases of the junction unmatched. The CDR3 spans 16 residues. The germline V gene encodes CDR1 ENHRY and CDR2 SYGVKD. CDR3 nucleotides: TGTGCCATCAACTCGGGACTAGCGGGAGGGCCGGATACGCAGTATTTT. It encodes CAINSGLAGGPDTQYF.

The chain uses TRBV15 and TRBJ1-2; D is uncertain. Germline loops: CDR1 LNHNV, CDR2 YYDKDF (reference sequence). V dropped 1 base and J dropped 3 bases, with 6 bases sitting between them. The CDR3 is 13 residues long. Written as DNA, the CDR3 is TGTGCCACCAGCAGAGGCGGATACTATGGCTACACCTTC. Protein product: CATSRGGYYGYTF.

J is TRBJ2-7 and V is TRBV5-8; maybe TRBD2 (5 bases). The CDR3 length is 13 residues. Trimming took off 6 bases at V and 0 bases at J, with 10 bases between the two ends. Germline CDR1 is SGHTS and CDR2 is YDEGEE. CDR3 nucleotide sequence: TGTGCCAGCATACCGGGGATCTCCTACGAGCAGTACTTC. Translation: CASIPGISYEQYF.